This TCR beta chain appears in the sequencing data of a study of control samples from healthy donors and cancer patients. Profiling relied on immunoSEQ multiplex PCR, and the TCRdb table lists in-frame clones only, not all of them. This table has tens of thousands of clones, roughly 88% appearing once. J gave up 6 bases and V 7 bases, and 12 bases lay outside the gene matches. From germline, CDR1 is SGHRS and CDR2 YFSETQ. CDR3 length equals 14 residues. The V call is TRBV5-1, the J call TRBJ2-7, with 8 bases matching TRBD2. The source of this sequence is a man in his sixties with head and neck cancer. The sequenced sample was PBMCs. The CDR3 spells CASRDKREYSEQYF. In DNA, the CDR3 is TGCGCCAGCCGGGACAAGCGGGAGTATAGCGAGCAGTACTTC. Drawing the rest from reference TRBV5-1 and TRBJ2-7, the complete variable domain is KAGVTQTPRYLIKTRGQQVTLSCSPISGHRSVSWYQQTPGQGLQFLFEYFSETQRNKGNFPGRFSGRQFSNSRSEMNVSTLELGDSALYLCASRDKREYSEQYFGPGTRLTVT.